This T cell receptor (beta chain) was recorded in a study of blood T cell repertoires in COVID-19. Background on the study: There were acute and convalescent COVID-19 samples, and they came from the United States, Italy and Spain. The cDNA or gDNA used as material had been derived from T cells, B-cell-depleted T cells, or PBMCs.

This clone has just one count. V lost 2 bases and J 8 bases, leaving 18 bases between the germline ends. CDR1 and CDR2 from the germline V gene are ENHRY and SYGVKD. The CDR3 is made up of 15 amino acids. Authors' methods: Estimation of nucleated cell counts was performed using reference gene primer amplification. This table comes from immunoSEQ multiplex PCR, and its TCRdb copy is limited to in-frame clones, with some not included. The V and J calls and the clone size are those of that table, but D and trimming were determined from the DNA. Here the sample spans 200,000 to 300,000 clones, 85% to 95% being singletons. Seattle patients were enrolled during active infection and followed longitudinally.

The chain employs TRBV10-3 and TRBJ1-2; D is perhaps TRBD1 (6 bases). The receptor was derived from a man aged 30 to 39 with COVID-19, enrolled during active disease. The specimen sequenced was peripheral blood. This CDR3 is CAISEETGPTEGYTF. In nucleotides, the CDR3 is TGTGCCATCAGTGAGGAGACAGGCCCAACGGAGGGCTACACCTTC.